The 10 T cell receptor beta chains below were found in one sample sequenced in a study of T cells after yellow fever vaccination (dated by TCRdb to between 2019 and 2020). Interpreted using the paper, the treatment or condition label stands for: live attenuated yellow fever vaccine strain. The receptor library was made with 5' RACE. Sequencing took place on an Illumina HiSeq 2500. The public sequencing data were trimmed at Q25 with fastp and processed into clonotypes with MiXCR by TCRdb, which kept only in-frame beta chains. Each CDR3 protein appears once, grouped with its most common genes and DNA. For this sample there are about 340,000 distinct CDR3 sequences; 8.7% appear just once. About a sixth of the sample goes to the ten largest clones. The sequencing here drew on PBMCs, taken on the day of the first yellow fever vaccination. The receptors come from a man aged 18 to 30 who received the YFV17D yellow fever vaccine.

The V gene is TRBV4-1, the J gene TRBJ2-3; D remains ambiguous. V lost 1 base to trimming and J lost 6 bases, with 11 bases between them. Germline assignment: CDR1 MGHRA and CDR2 YSYEKL. The CDR3 loop spans 14 amino acids. In nucleotides, the CDR3 is TGCGCCAGCAGCCAAGGACAAATGGCCGATACGCAGTATTTT. Its protein is CASSQGQMADTQYF.

This clonotype was picked up many times. This sequence joins TRBV2 and TRBJ2-3; D possibly corresponds to TRBD1 (6 bases). Trimming took off 6 bases at V and 7 bases at J, with 14 bases between the two ends. In germline, CDR1 is SNHLY, CDR2 FYNNEI. CDR3 length equals 13 residues. CDR3 bases: TGTGCCAGCAGCCCAGGGGTTGGCTATACGCAGTATTTT. Translation: CASSPGVGYTQYF.

About this clonotype itself: This clone may be a read error of a much larger clone one base away. The V and J genes are TRBV12-3 or TRBV12-4 and TRBJ2-7; D unresolved. There are 13 residues in the CDR3. CDR3 loop: CASSFGVAYEQNF. CDR3 coding DNA: TGTGCCAGCAGTTTTGGTGTCGCCTACGAGCAGAACTTC.

This clonotype came up many times. The rearrangement joins TRBV5-1 to TRBJ2-1; TRBD2 agrees at 8 bases. This CDR3 is 14 amino acids long. Germline V CDR1 and CDR2: SGHRS, YFSETQ. Germline trimming cut 5 bases from V and 8 bases from J; bases unmatched to any gene: 9. The CDR3 loop reads CASRSGTSSDEQFF. The CDR3 DNA reads as TGCGCCAGCAGGTCCGGGACTAGTTCCGATGAGCAGTTCTTC.

This clonotype came up many times. The V and J genes are TRBV5-1 and TRBJ2-4; TRBD1 agrees at 7 bases. The CDR3 extends over 13 amino acids. Germline CDR1 and CDR2: SGHRS and YFSETQ. Trimming removed 0 bases from V and 7 bases from J; junction bases left unmatched: 1. The CDR3 loop is CASSLVGQNIQYF. Written as DNA, the CDR3 is TGCGCCAGCAGCTTGGTGGGACAGAACATTCAGTACTTC. Full variable domain (rest looked up from reference TRBV5-1 and TRBJ2-4): KAGVTQTPRYLIKTRGQQVTLSCSPISGHRSVSWYQQTPGQGLQFLFEYFSETQRNKGNFPGRFSGRQFSNSRSEMNVSTLELGDSALYLCASSLVGQNIQYFGAGTRLSVL.

This clonotype has at least ten counts. This sequence joins TRBV27 and TRBJ1-1; TRBD1 agrees at 7 bases. Germline lookup yields CDR1 MNHEY and CDR2 SMNVEV (reference sequence). The V and J ends lost 5 bases and 1 base, in that order; junction bases with no gene match: 4. This CDR3 comprises 14 residues. This CDR3 is CASSKRQGNTEAFF. CDR3 DNA: TGTGCCAGCAGTAAGAGACAGGGGAACACTGAAGCTTTCTTT.

This clonotype was observed at least ten times. The CDR3 DNA reads TGCGCCAGCAGCGACACAGGGGTGGCCAAAAACATTCAGTACTTC. Protein sequence: CASSDTGVAKNIQYF. V usage is TRBV5-1 and J usage is TRBJ2-4, with 7 bases identical to TRBD1. Germline V gives CDR1 SGHRS, CDR2 YFSETQ. CDR3 length equals 15 residues. V gave up 4 bases and J gave up 1 base; unmatched junction bases: 5.

The V gene is TRBV19, the J gene TRBJ1-5; D is unclear. The germline V gene has CDR1 LNHDA and CDR2 SQIVND (reference sequence). Trimming pared 3 bases from V and 6 bases from J, leaving 9 bases between. The CDR3 sequence is 13 residues long. The CDR3 loop reads CASSMSPLQPQHF. The DNA of the CDR3 is TGTGCCAGTAGTATGTCCCCCCTTCAGCCCCAGCATTTT.

V and J are TRBV24-1 and TRBJ2-1; no clear D. CDR3 length: 16 amino acids. Deletions cut 4 bases from V and 0 bases from J, with 12 bases between. Germline V gives CDR1 KGHDR, CDR2 SFDVKD. Here the CDR3 reads CATSDANPSSYNEQFF. In nucleotides, the CDR3 is TGTGCCACCAGTGACGCCAACCCGAGCTCCTACAATGAGCAGTTCTTC.

The chain carries TRBV6-2 or TRBV6-3 and TRBJ2-1; 8 bases line up with TRBD1. Germline V gene lookup returns CDR1 MNHEY and CDR2 SVGEGT. V dropped 0 bases and J dropped 7; count of bases not matched to a gene: 5. This CDR3 comprises 15 residues. CDR3 loop: CASSYSRQGRNEQFF. Written as DNA, the CDR3 is TGTGCCAGCAGTTACTCTCGACAGGGGAGGAATGAGCAGTTCTTC.